This T cell receptor beta chain was identified in a study of preoperative IRX-2 immunotherapy in early breast cancer. Treatment specified: preoperative locoregional IRX-2 cytokine immunotherapy. This phase Ib study tested locoregional IRX-2 cytokine immunotherapy given before surgery. Produced via immunoSEQ multiplex PCR; TCRdb's table is partial and in-frame only. There are roughly 10,000 clones in the sample; around 75% occur only once, and 5.6% lies in the top ten. CDR1 and CDR2 from the germline V gene are LGHNT and FRNRAP. The V gene end was trimmed by 3 bases and the J gene end by 5 bases; junction bases not matched to a gene: 22. The CDR3 has 21 amino acids.

This receptor was taken from a human donor with breast cancer. This specimen consisted of lymph node tissue, obtained before IRX-2 immunotherapy. This chain connects TRBV12-5 to TRBJ2-3; 11 bases align to TRBD2. The CDR3 is CASGLSTLGLAGGPGGDTQYF. The CDR3 DNA reads as TGTGCTAGTGGTTTATCTACCCTGGGGCTAGCGGGAGGCCCAGGTGGAGATACGCAGTATTTT.